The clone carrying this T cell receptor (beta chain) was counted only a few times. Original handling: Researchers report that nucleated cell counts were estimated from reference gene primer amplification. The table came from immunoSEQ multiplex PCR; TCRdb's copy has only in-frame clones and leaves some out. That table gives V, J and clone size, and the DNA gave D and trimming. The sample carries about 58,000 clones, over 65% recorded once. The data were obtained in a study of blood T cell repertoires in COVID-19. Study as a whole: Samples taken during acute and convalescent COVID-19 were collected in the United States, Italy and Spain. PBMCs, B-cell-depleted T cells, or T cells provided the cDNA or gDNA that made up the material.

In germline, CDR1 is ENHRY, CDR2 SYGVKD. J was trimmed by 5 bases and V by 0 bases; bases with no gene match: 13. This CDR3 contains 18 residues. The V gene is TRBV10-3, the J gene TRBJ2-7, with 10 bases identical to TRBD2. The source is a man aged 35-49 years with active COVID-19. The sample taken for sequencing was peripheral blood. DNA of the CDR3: TGTGCCATCAGTGAGTCGACTGCAAGCGGGAGGGCGGATAACGAGCAGTACTTC. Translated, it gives CAISESTASGRADNEQYF.